This TCR beta chain was identified during a study of T cells expressing NK-cell markers. General study results and limits: Expanded clones of NKG2C+ T cells had an unclear HCMV specificity. The study found these clonotypes also leading the CD3+CD56-NKG2C+ fraction in a few donors.

Libraries used 5'RACE template switching adding universal primer site and UMIs. TCRdb derives one entry per CDR3 protein from the 5' RACE reads, leaving out DNA. Its listing shows 250,000 to 300,000 distinct CDR3 sequences. In the case of this clonotype: The antigen remains undetermined.

In germline, CDR1 is SGHAT, CDR2 FQNNGV. This CDR3 has 13 amino acids. The chain employs TRBV11-2 and TRBJ2-1; TCRdb's D call, TRBD1, is unchecked because there is no DNA. This TCR was sampled from a woman aged 18 to 75 in good health. Material: blood T cells: a sorted CD56 or NKG2C T cell subset, CD4+ or CD8+ T cells, or bulk PBMC T cells (not recorded which). CDR3 residues: CASSSTGGGEQFF. The whole variable domain, remainder taken from reference TRBV11-2 and TRBJ2-1, is EAGVAQSPRYKIIEKRQSVAFWCNPISGHATLYWYQQILGQGPKLLIQFQNNGVVDDSQLPKDRFSAERLKGVDSTLKIQPAKLEDSAVYLCASSSTGGGEQFFGPGTRLTVL.